This T cell receptor (beta chain) was sequenced during a study of T-cell memory formation after mild COVID-19. Study-wide results and caveats: Clones shrinking from day 15 to 85 showed even CD4/CD8 mixes; later expanders tilted CD4+.

Of note for this clonotype: Its antigen is as yet unknown.

The 5'RACE method, run with constant-segment primers, produced TCR alpha and TCR beta cDNA libraries (carrying sample barcodes and UMIs). MiXCR, run by TCRdb on the 5' RACE reads, gives a single entry per CDR3 protein. The repertoire has around 400,000 distinct CDR3 sequences, 24% of them found once; the top ten carry around 8.7%. V lost 3 bases, J lost 0 bases, and 18 bases lay in between. The CDR3 extends over 17 amino acids. The V gene's germline CDR1 is SGDLS and CDR2 YYNGEE. The sequenced sample consisted of PBMCs or a T cell subset sorted from them (not recorded which). The sequence was collected from an adult woman who had mild COVID-19 (a few samples of this study predate the infection). Cell type and time point are not known. V usage is TRBV9 and J usage is TRBJ1-1; D uncertain. The CDR3 DNA follows: TGTGCCAGCAGCGCCACCCCGGACCGTGTCATGAACACTGAAGCTTTCTTT. Translating gives CASSATPDRVMNTEAFF.